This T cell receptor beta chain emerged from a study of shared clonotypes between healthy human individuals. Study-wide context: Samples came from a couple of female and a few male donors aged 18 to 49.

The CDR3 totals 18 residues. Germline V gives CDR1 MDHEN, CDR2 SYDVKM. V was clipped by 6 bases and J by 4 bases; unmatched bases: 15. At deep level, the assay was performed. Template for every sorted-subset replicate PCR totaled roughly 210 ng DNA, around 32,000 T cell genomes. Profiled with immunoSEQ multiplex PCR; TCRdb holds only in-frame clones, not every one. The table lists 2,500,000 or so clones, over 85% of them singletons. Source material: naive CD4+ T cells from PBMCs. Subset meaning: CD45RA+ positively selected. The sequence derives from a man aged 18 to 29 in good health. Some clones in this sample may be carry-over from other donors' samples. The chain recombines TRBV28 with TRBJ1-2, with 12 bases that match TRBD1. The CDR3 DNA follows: TGTGCCAGCAGCTCATCCGGGACAGGGGGCGGGTGGAGCTATGGCTACACCTTC. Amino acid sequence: CASSSSGTGGGWSYGYTF.